These 28 T cell receptor beta chains originate from one sample sequenced in a study of blood T cell repertoires in COVID-19. TCRdb's copy holds only in-frame clones and misses some; the assay was immunoSEQ multiplex PCR. The table includes roughly 60,000 clones, around 87% detected once. The sample consisted of peripheral blood. The receptors here all came from a human donor with acute or convalescent COVID-19. The donor label of this sample is uncertain.

This rearrangement joins TRBV27 to TRBJ1-2; 7 bases match TRBD1. V lost 2 bases and J lost 4; bases outside the gene matches: 16. CDR3 size: 18 residues. The germline gives CDR1 MNHEY, CDR2 SMNVEV (reference sequence). In DNA form, the CDR3 reads TGTGCCAGCAGTTTACGCCGCGGTACAGGGACAGCCCTCTATGGCTACACCTTC. Translated: CASSLRRGTGTALYGYTF.

The rearrangement joins TRBV6-2 or TRBV6-3 to TRBJ1-1, with 7 bases aligning to TRBD1. The CDR3 runs 12 residues. The germline CDR1 and CDR2 sequences are MNHEY and SVGEGT. Trimming at V came to 4 bases and at J to 8 bases, leaving 4 bases not matched to a gene. As DNA, the CDR3 is TGTGCCAGCAGTTTATGGACAGGAGAAGCTTTCTTT. It yields the protein CASSLWTGEAFF.

This rearrangement joins TRBV15 to TRBJ2-2; D gene ambiguous. The CDR3 extends over 12 amino acids. Trimming cost V 0 bases and J 9 bases, with 5 bases left between them. The germline V gene encodes CDR1 LNHNV and CDR2 YYDKDF (reference sequence). The CDR3 DNA reads as TGTGCCACCAGCAGAGATTACAGGGAGCTGTTTTTT. Its protein is CATSRDYRELFF.

The V and J genes are TRBV5-8 and TRBJ2-6; D ambiguous. Germline-derived CDR1 and CDR2 are SGHTS and YDEGEE. V was cut by 0 bases and J by 4 bases, with 2 bases left in between. The CDR3 sequence is 13 residues long. In DNA form, the CDR3 reads TGTGCCAGCAGCTTGGCAGGGGCCAACGTCCTGACTTTC. Amino acids: CASSLAGANVLTF.

This rearrangement joins TRBV10-2 to TRBJ1-2; TRBD1 matches 12 bases. In germline, CDR1 is WSHSY, CDR2 SAAADI. The CDR3 has 18 amino acids. The V segment lost 0 bases and the J segment 4 bases; nucleotides outside the gene matches: 9. The CDR3 sequence: CASSESPGQGAPGYGYTF. The CDR3 DNA reads TGCGCCAGCAGTGAGTCCCCGGGACAGGGGGCGCCGGGCTATGGCTACACCTTC.

V is TRBV19 and J is TRBJ1-3; TRBD1 agrees at 8 bases. CDR1 is LNHDA and CDR2 is SQIVND in the germline V gene (reference sequence). The CDR3 runs to 16 residues. Trimming at V came to 5 bases and at J to 0 bases, leaving 6 bases not matched to a gene. In nucleotides, the CDR3 is TGTGCCAGTAGTCTCGGGACAGGCAGCTCTGGAAACACCATATATTTT. Protein: CASSLGTGSSGNTIYF.

This clone was detected only a few times. Other DNA variants within this sample encode the same CDR3. J is TRBJ1-1 and V is TRBV29-1; D possibly corresponds to TRBD1 (5 bases). Per germline, CDR1 SQVTM and CDR2 ANQGSEA. CDR3 size: 13 residues. V was shortened by 5 bases and J by 5 bases, with 15 bases between the two germline ends. DNA for the CDR3: TGCAGCGTTTCGGGAGGACGGGGGACTGAAGCTTTCTTT. It is translated as CSVSGGRGTEAFF.

The chain uses TRBV18 and TRBJ2-3; TRBD2 matches at 9 bases. V was clipped by 3 bases and J by 2 bases; unmatched bases: 12. This CDR3 contains 18 residues. Per the germline V gene, CDR1 is KGHSH and CDR2 is LQKENI. The CDR3 nucleotides read TGTGCCAGCTCACCGATCATGAGGCTAGCGGGAAACACAGATACGCAGTATTTT. This encodes CASSPIMRLAGNTDTQYF.

The J gene is TRBJ1-2, the V gene TRBV5-1; D perhaps matches TRBD1 (5 bases). CDR3 length equals 12 residues. CDR1 is SGHRS, CDR2 YFSETQ, per germline. Trimming took off 4 bases at V and 8 bases at J, with 12 bases between the two ends. This CDR3 reads CASSAGVIGYTF. Written as DNA, the CDR3 is TGCGCCAGCAGCGCGGGGGTCATCGGCTACACCTTC.

V and J are TRBV5-6 and TRBJ1-1; 10 nucleotides match TRBD1. The V gene end was trimmed by 2 bases and the J gene end by 0 bases; junction bases not matched to a gene: 7. Germline V gene data show CDR1 as SGHDT and CDR2 as YYEEEE. The length of the CDR3 is 17 residues. This CDR3 reads CASSLRTGGGMNTEAFF. The CDR3 DNA is TGTGCCAGCAGCTTAAGGACAGGGGGTGGGATGAACACTGAAGCTTTCTTT.

The chain is built from TRBV27 and TRBJ2-7, with 7 bases lining up with TRBD1. The germline CDR1 and CDR2 sequences are MNHEY and SMNVEV (reference sequence). This CDR3 has 14 amino acids. The J segment lost 3 bases and the V segment lost 3 bases, leaving 5 bases of the junction unmatched. DNA of the CDR3: TGTGCCAGCAGTTTGAAAAGGGGGCACTACGAGCAGTACGTC. Protein product: CASSLKRGHYEQYV.

J is TRBJ1-2 and V is TRBV29-1, with 7 bases matching TRBD1. CDR1 and CDR2 from the germline V gene are SQVTM and ANQGSEA. After removal of 2 bases from V and 8 bases from J, the junction contained 11 bases not matched to a gene. This CDR3 has 14 amino acids. The DNA of the CDR3 is TGCAGCGTTGAACCCGGGGACAGCTTTGTAGGCTACACCTTC. Translating it yields CSVEPGDSFVGYTF.

V usage is TRBV19 and J usage is TRBJ1-6, with 9 positions matching TRBD1. Germline lookup yields CDR1 LNHDA and CDR2 SQIVND (reference sequence). The CDR3 is 18 amino acids. J gave up 4 bases and V 3 bases, and 10 bases lay outside the gene matches. CDR3 coding DNA: TGTGCCAGTAGTATCGCCCCCGGGACAGGGACTTATAATTCACCCCTCCACTTT. It yields the protein CASSIAPGTGTYNSPLHF.

The chain uses TRBV2 and TRBJ2-3; 8 bases are a match to TRBD1. Germline lookup yields CDR1 SNHLY and CDR2 FYNNEI. Germline trimming cut 8 bases from V and 7 bases from J; bases unmatched to any gene: 2. The CDR3 contains 11 residues. The CDR3 DNA reads as TGTGCCAGCGGCAGGGGGCATACGCAGTATTTT. Amino acids: CASGRGHTQYF.

The chain recombines TRBV28 with TRBJ2-1; TRBD1 is a possible D gene (7 bases). Trimming removed 3 bases from V and 7 bases from J, with 16 bases in between. The CDR3 has 15 residues. Germline-derived CDR1 and CDR2 are MDHEN and SYDVKM. In DNA form, the CDR3 reads TGTGCCAGCAGTTTCCTACAGGGGAGGAGGAATGAGCAGTTCTTC. Encoded protein: CASSFLQGRRNEQFF.

This chain links TRBV15 with TRBJ1-1; D possibly corresponds to TRBD1 (5 bases). V was cut by 3 bases and J by 7 bases, with 15 bases left in between. Germline V gene lookup returns CDR1 LNHNV and CDR2 YYDKDF (reference sequence). The CDR3 length is 14 residues. In DNA form, the CDR3 reads TGTGCCACCAGCAGTGGGGGGGAAGGCGGTGAAGCTTTCTTT. Amino acids: CATSSGGEGGEAFF.

V gene TRBV10-3 combines with J gene TRBJ1-4, with a weak D call TRBD1 (5 bases). Trimming stripped 4 bases from V and 8 bases from J, with 20 bases between. Germline CDR1 is ENHRY and CDR2 is SYGVKD. The CDR3 runs to 16 residues. The CDR3 region is CAISGSVGGLSEKLFF. CDR3 nucleotides: TGTGCCATCAGTGGGTCCGTTGGGGGACTCTCGGAAAAACTGTTTTTT.

This chain joins TRBV5-6 and TRBJ2-2; 10 nucleotides agree with TRBD2. This CDR3 comprises 16 residues. Germline assignment: CDR1 SGHDT and CDR2 YYEEEE. V dropped 3 bases and J dropped 3; count of bases not matched to a gene: 5. The DNA for the CDR3 is TGTGCCAGCAGCTCCCTAGCGGGAGTGTACACCGGGGAGCTGTTTTTT. It codes for CASSSLAGVYTGELFF.

The rearrangement uses TRBV28 and TRBJ2-7; 10 bases are a match to TRBD2. Germline CDR1 reads MDHEN; CDR2 reads SYDVKM. V shed 6 bases and J 3 bases; nucleotides not matched to a gene: 8. CDR3 length: 15 amino acids. This chain's CDR3 is CASRKAAGGFYEQYF. The CDR3 nucleotides are TGTGCCAGCAGAAAGGCAGCGGGAGGGTTCTACGAGCAGTACTTC.

The chain uses TRBV7-3 and TRBJ2-7, with 9 nucleotides matching TRBD2. Unmatched junction bases numbered 9, after V lost 2 bases and J lost 7 bases. This CDR3 spans 15 amino acids. Germline loops: CDR1 SGHTA, CDR2 FQGTGA. CDR3 sequence: CASSLDPAGGGEQYF. In nucleotides, the CDR3 is TGTGCCAGCAGCTTAGATCCAGCGGGAGGCGGAGAGCAGTACTTC.

This chain uses TRBV6-5 with TRBJ2-7; TRBD1 is a possible D gene (5 bases). The CDR3 is made up of 14 amino acids. V gave up 7 bases and J gave up 0 bases, with 13 bases separating them. Germline CDR1 and CDR2: MNHEY and SVGAGI. The CDR3 reads CASTPRVNSYEQYV. For the CDR3, the DNA is TGTGCCAGCACTCCCAGGGTAAACTCCTACGAGCAGTACGTC.

This sequence joins TRBV4-1 and TRBJ1-4; maybe TRBD1 (6 bases). The germline V gene has CDR1 MGHRA and CDR2 YSYEKL. Trimming stripped 1 base from V and 8 bases from J, with 14 bases between. The CDR3 runs to 15 residues. CDR3: CASSQAATGREKLFF. CDR3 nucleotides: TGCGCCAGCAGCCAAGCGGCGACAGGAAGGGAAAAACTGTTTTTT.

The gene calls are TRBV13 and TRBJ2-4; 7 nucleotides align to TRBD1. The trim removed 4 bases at V and 0 bases at J, leaving 6 bases unmatched. CDR1 is PRHDT, CDR2 FYEKMQ, per germline (reference sequence). The CDR3 is 16 amino acids. CDR3 protein: CASSSRTGRAKNIQYF. CDR3 sequence (DNA): TGTGCCAGCAGCTCCCGGACAGGACGAGCCAAAAACATTCAGTACTTC.

The chain links TRBV27 to TRBJ2-1, with 8 bases lining up with TRBD2. J lost 6 bases, V lost 3 bases, and 4 bases had no gene match. Germline V CDR1 and CDR2: MNHEY, SMNVEV (reference sequence). The CDR3 sequence is 14 residues long. CDR3 loop: CASSFDGRANEQFF. CDR3 in DNA: TGTGCCAGCAGTTTTGACGGGAGGGCCAATGAGCAGTTCTTC.

This chain joins TRBV3-1 (or the pseudogene TRBV3-2) and TRBJ1-1, with 7 bases identical to TRBD1. Germline loops: CDR1 LGHDT, CDR2 YNNKEL (reference sequence). This CDR3 is built from 14 residues. The trim removed 5 bases at V and 4 bases at J, leaving 7 bases unmatched. The CDR3 DNA sequence: TGTGCCAGCAGCGAGACAGGGAGACGCACTGAAGCTTTCTTT. Translated, it gives CASSETGRRTEAFF.

This clone has a handful of counts. This chain uses TRBV19 with TRBJ2-3, with D possibly TRBD1 on 6 matching bases. Per the germline V gene, CDR1 is LNHDA and CDR2 is SQIVND (reference sequence). Trimming left V 1 base short and J 0 bases short, with 8 bases between. This CDR3 region has 15 residues. The CDR3 DNA reads as TGTGCCAGTAGTATAGCACAGGGTAGCACAGATACGCAGTATTTT. It yields the protein CASSIAQGSTDTQYF.

The genes are TRBV19 and TRBJ1-5; D gene ambiguous. The CDR3 length is 15 residues. Germline V gene data show CDR1 as LNHDA and CDR2 as SQIVND (reference sequence). V was clipped by 2 bases and J by 0 bases, with 8 bases between them. CDR3 protein: CASSISGYSNQPQHF. The CDR3 DNA sequence: TGTGCCAGTAGTATAAGCGGGTATAGCAATCAGCCCCAGCATTTT.

This clone was observed once. This chain links TRBV6-5 with TRBJ1-6; possibly TRBD1 for D (6 bases). The V end was cut by 8 bases, the J end by 9 bases, with 20 bases between. Germline assignment: CDR1 MNHEY and CDR2 SVGAGI. CDR3 length: 15 residues. Here the CDR3 reads CASSSAGGRSSPLHF. The DNA of the CDR3 is TGTGCCAGCTCCTCCGCGGGGGGGCGCAGTTCACCCCTCCACTTT.